This T cell receptor beta chain was profiled in a study of shared clonotypes between healthy human individuals. Study observations and caveats: On the whole, naive subsets had larger estimated richness than memory subsets had. Sampling involved blood alone; tissue repertoires likely differ. With four donors compared, roughly 4.9% of naive CD4 clonotypes were shared.

The V gene's germline CDR1 is MNHEY and CDR2 SMNVEV (reference sequence). The CDR3 consists of 15 residues. Unmatched junction bases numbered 9, after V lost 8 bases and J lost 0 bases. Positive CCR7 selection of CD45RO-negative cells yielded the naive CD8 cells, and terminally differentiated effector memory CD45RA+ cells were excluded. It was approximately 0.2 ug DNA, 25,000 to 35,000 T cell genomes, that sorted-subset replicate PCRs used. The data were produced by immunoSEQ multiplex PCR, yet TCRdb's version contains in-frame clones alone and is incomplete. The sample yields 660,000 or so clones, around 96% seen once. Note on this clone: What it binds is not known.

The specimen sequenced was naive CD8+ T cells sorted from blood. This chain joins TRBV27 and TRBJ1-1; 7 bases agree with TRBD1. This sequence was found in a woman aged 25-40 years in good health. DNA for the CDR3: TGTGCCAGCCAACGACAGGGATTGGTGAACACTGAAGCTTTCTTT. As protein: CASQRQGLVNTEAFF.